This T cell receptor beta chain was profiled in a study of blood T cell repertoires in COVID-19. Study-wide background: COVID-19 samples from acute and convalescent phases originated in the United States, Italy and Spain. T cells, B-cell-depleted T cells, or PBMCs provided the cDNA or gDNA that served as material.

As originally analysed: Amplification of reference gene primers provided the estimated nucleated cell counts. Data came from immunoSEQ multiplex PCR; TCRdb stores just in-frame clones and leaves some out. V and J calls plus clone size are reproduced from that table; the DNA served to infer D and trimming. Here the sample spans 250,000 or so clones, more than 75% being singletons. Trimming removed 0 bases at V and 6 bases at J, with 10 bases between. CDR3 length: 14 amino acids. Germline V lookup: CDR1 SGHNT, CDR2 YYREEE (reference sequence). This clonotype was sampled from a man aged 35 to 55 with active or convalescent COVID-19. The source material was peripheral blood. The chain uses TRBV5-4 and TRBJ1-5; maybe TRBD1 (5 bases). CDR3 coding DNA: TGTGCCAGCAGCTTGGCAGGGAACGGTCAGCCCCAGCATTTT. Its translation: CASSLAGNGQPQHF.